These 5 T cell receptor beta chains share one sample of origin, sequenced in a study of blood T cell repertoires in COVID-19. The method was immunoSEQ multiplex PCR; TCRdb's version includes in-frame clones alone and lacks a portion of them. This sample has about 300,000 clones, with about 90% found just once. Sequences were obtained from peripheral blood. The receptors come from a woman in her twenties or thirties with COVID-19, enrolled during active disease.

The chain uses TRBV30 and TRBJ1-6; 7 bases match TRBD1. CDR3 length equals 18 residues. The germline CDR1 and CDR2 sequences are GTSNPN and SVGIG (reference sequence). The junction had 17 bases not matched to a gene; V was cut back by 3 bases and J by 6 bases. The CDR3 nucleotides are TGTGCCTGGAGACACTCGAGGTATTGGGACAGTACTAATTCACCCCTCCACTTT. Amino acid sequence: CAWRHSRYWDSTNSPLHF.

The CDR3 loop reads CASSYRGGRETQYF. The CDR3 DNA follows: TGCGCCAGCAGCTACAGGGGTGGGCGAGAGACCCAGTACTTC. The chain employs TRBV4-1 and TRBJ2-5; 7 bases fit TRBD1. V was pared by 5 bases and J by 4 bases, with 7 bases of the junction left unmatched. This CDR3 has 14 amino acids. The germline V gene encodes CDR1 MGHRA and CDR2 YSYEKL.

CDR3 amino acids: CASSYRGGTGELFF. The CDR3 DNA sequence: TGTGCCAGCAGCTACAGGGGGGGCACCGGGGAGCTGTTTTTT. The V call is TRBV5-4, the J call TRBJ2-2; maybe TRBD1 (8 bases). Trimming took off 3 bases at V and 4 bases at J, with 10 bases between the two ends. The CDR3 contains 14 residues. Germline CDR1 reads SGHNT; CDR2 reads YYREEE (reference sequence).

J is TRBJ1-6 and V is TRBV6-5; 7 positions agree with TRBD1. V gave up 6 bases and J gave up 3 bases; unmatched junction bases: 2. Germline-derived CDR1 and CDR2 are MNHEY and SVGAGI. The CDR3 totals 14 residues. CDR3 region: CASRGQNYNSPLHF. As DNA, the CDR3 is TGTGCCAGCAGGGGACAGAACTATAATTCACCCCTCCACTTT.

The chain links TRBV18 to TRBJ1-4; D might be TRBD1 (5 bases). CDR1 and CDR2 from the germline V gene are KGHSH and LQKENI. Trimming shortened V by 3 bases and J by 8 bases, and 16 bases separated the two germline ends. The CDR3 runs to 15 residues. CDR3 sequence reads: CASSPTTDRREKLFF. In nucleotides, the CDR3 is TGTGCCAGCTCACCCACGACAGACCGAAGGGAAAAACTGTTTTTT.